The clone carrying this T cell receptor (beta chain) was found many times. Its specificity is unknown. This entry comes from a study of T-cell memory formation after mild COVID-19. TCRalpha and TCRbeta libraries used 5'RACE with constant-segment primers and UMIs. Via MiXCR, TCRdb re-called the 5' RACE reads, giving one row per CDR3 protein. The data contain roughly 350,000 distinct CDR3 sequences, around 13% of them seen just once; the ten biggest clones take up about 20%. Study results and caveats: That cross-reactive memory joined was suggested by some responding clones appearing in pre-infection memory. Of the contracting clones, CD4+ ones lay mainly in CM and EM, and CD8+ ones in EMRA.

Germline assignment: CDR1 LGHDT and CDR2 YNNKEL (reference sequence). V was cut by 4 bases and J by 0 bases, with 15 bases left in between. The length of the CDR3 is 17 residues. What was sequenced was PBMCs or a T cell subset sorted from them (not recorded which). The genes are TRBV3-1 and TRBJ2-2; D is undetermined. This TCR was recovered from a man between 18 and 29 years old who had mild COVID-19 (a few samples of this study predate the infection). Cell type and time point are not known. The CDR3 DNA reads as TGTGCCAGCAGCCTAAACTTGAGGTGGGCGAACACCGGGGAGCTGTTTTTT. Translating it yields CASSLNLRWANTGELFF.